The 32 T cell receptor beta chains presented below share a single source sample, sequenced in a study of blood T cell repertoires in COVID-19. Generated by immunoSEQ multiplex PCR, the TCRdb table keeps only in-frame clones and is missing some. The table has about 410,000 clones, about nine tenths seen once; the top ten hold approximately 1.5%. The sequenced sample was peripheral blood. The receptors come from a woman aged 35 to 49 with COVID-19, enrolled during active disease.

The sample holds one count of this clone. The chain employs TRBV19 and TRBJ1-5, with D uncertain. Per the germline V gene, CDR1 is LNHDA and CDR2 is SQIVND (reference sequence). V was clipped by 4 bases and J by 7 bases, with 11 bases between them. This CDR3 has 13 residues. CDR3 residues: CASSKSVRQPQHF. CDR3 sequence (DNA): TGTGCCAGTAGTAAGTCTGTTCGGCAGCCCCAGCATTTT.

The CDR3 region is CASKEGIGPSTNEKLFF. Written as DNA, the CDR3 is TGTGCCAGTAAGGAGGGAATCGGGCCGTCAACTAATGAAAAACTGTTTTTT. This chain uses TRBV19 with TRBJ1-4; D gene uncertain. V lost 7 bases and J lost 0, with 18 bases in between. Germline assignment: CDR1 LNHDA and CDR2 SQIVND (reference sequence). The CDR3 contains 17 residues.

In regard to this clone: Germline is not matched at one junction end, which may reflect a read error. The V gene is TRBV28, the J gene TRBJ1-2, with TRBD1 matching over 9 bases. The germline V gene has CDR1 MDHEN and CDR2 SYDVKM. CDR3 length equals 14 residues. DNA for the CDR3: TGTGCCAGCCTCCCACAGGGGGCCGCTTTCTTGCGGAACTTC. Translating it yields CASLPQGAAFLRNF.

The gene calls are TRBV6-5 and TRBJ1-2; D gene uncertain. This CDR3 region has 13 residues. Germline assignment: CDR1 MNHEY and CDR2 SVGAGI. The V gene lost 6 bases and the J gene lost 3 bases, with 11 bases spanning the gap. The DNA for the CDR3 is TGTGCCAGCAGCTTAGAAGCCTACTATGGCTACACCTTC. This encodes CASSLEAYYGYTF.

J is TRBJ2-1 and V is TRBV9; 14 positions agree with TRBD2. This CDR3 has 16 amino acids. V trimming: 7 bases; J trimming: 6 bases; junction bases outside the gene matches: 9. Germline loops: CDR1 SGDLS, CDR2 YYNGEE. The CDR3 sequence is CASSMGTSGSFNEQFF. CDR3 in DNA: TGTGCCAGCTCCATGGGGACTAGCGGGAGTTTCAATGAGCAGTTCTTC.

The chain couples TRBV23-1 to TRBJ2-2; D unresolved. TRBV23-1 is known as an ORF, though its function is uncertain. Between the trimmed V and J ends, which lost 6 bases and 1 base, there was a span of 12 bases. The CDR3 contains 15 residues. Written as DNA, the CDR3 is TGCGCCAGCAGCCCCAACGGGTTGAACACCGGGGAGCTGTTTTTT. Translation: CASSPNGLNTGELFF.

The chain joins TRBV18 to TRBJ1-6; TRBD1 agrees at 7 bases. This CDR3 is 15 amino acids long. The germline CDR1 and CDR2 sequences are KGHSH and LQKENI. Trimming took 4 bases from V and 7 from J; bases not matched to a gene: 7. CDR3 in amino acids: CASSLRTGENSPLHF. Here the CDR3 DNA reads TGTGCCAGCTCACTGCGGACAGGAGAAAATTCACCCCTCCACTTT.

The chain is built from TRBV3-1 (or the pseudogene TRBV3-2) and TRBJ2-1, with D possibly TRBD1 on 6 matching bases. The germline V and J ends were trimmed by 1 base and 5 bases, with 18 bases remaining between them. There are 17 residues in the CDR3. In germline, CDR1 is LGHDT, CDR2 YNNKEL (reference sequence). The CDR3 DNA reads as TGTGCCAGCAGCCAAGTCAACCAGCTTCCAGGGGACAATGAGCAGTTCTTC. It translates to CASSQVNQLPGDNEQFF.

This sequence joins TRBV28 and TRBJ1-2; D may be TRBD1 (5 bases). The germline V gene encodes CDR1 MDHEN and CDR2 SYDVKM. There are 15 residues in the CDR3. V shed 7 bases and J shed 7 bases, with 22 bases lying between them. CDR3: CASTQQAGPGGGYTF. In DNA form, the CDR3 reads TGTGCCAGCACACAGCAAGCCGGGCCCGGGGGTGGCTACACCTTC.

This clone was counted a single time. The chain couples TRBV4-1 to TRBJ2-1; TRBD2 matches 12 bases. CDR3 length equals 17 residues. The junction had 15 bases not matched to a gene; V was cut back by 11 bases and J by 4 bases. From germline, CDR1 is MGHRA and CDR2 YSYEKL. CDR3 nucleotides: TGCGCCGGACGGGGACTAGCGGGCCCCAGCAGATACAATGAGCAGTTCTTC. It yields the protein CAGRGLAGPSRYNEQFF.

This clone is a singleton in its sample. The CDR3 DNA reads TGTGCCAGCAGCTTGGACAGAAAAATCCACGAGCAGTACTTC. Its protein product is CASSLDRKIHEQYF. The V call is TRBV5-4, the J call TRBJ2-7, with unresolved D. V shed 0 bases and J shed 5 bases, with 12 bases lying between them. CDR3 length: 14 residues. The germline V gene encodes CDR1 SGHNT and CDR2 YYREEE (reference sequence).

The CDR3 region has the DNA TGTGCCAGCAGCCCACAGGGAACAACTAATGAAAAACTGTTTTTT. As protein: CASSPQGTTNEKLFF. This chain joins TRBV7-2 and TRBJ1-4, with TRBD1 as a possible D gene (6 bases). Germline V gene sequence: CDR1 SGHTA, CDR2 FQGNSA. CDR3 length: 15 amino acids. V shed 5 bases and J shed 0 bases, with 10 bases lying between them.

The chain carries TRBV29-1 and TRBJ2-5; TRBD1 aligns across 7 bases. V was clipped by 4 bases and J by 5 bases; unmatched bases: 7. Germline V gene data show CDR1 as SQVTM and CDR2 as ANQGSEA. CDR3 length: 13 amino acids. In DNA form, the CDR3 reads TGCAGCGTTGGACAGGGAGTAAGGGAGACCCAGTACTTC. Protein: CSVGQGVRETQYF.

J is TRBJ1-4 and V is TRBV7-2; the D gene is possibly TRBD1 (6 bases). V gave up 5 bases and J gave up 5 bases, with 15 bases separating them. The germline CDR1 and CDR2 sequences are SGHTA and FQGNSA. This CDR3 region has 15 residues. CDR3 bases: TGTGCCAGCAGCCAACAGGGACGGAACAATGAAAAACTGTTTTTT. Translated, it gives CASSQQGRNNEKLFF.

The chain joins TRBV6-4 to TRBJ2-1; 13 positions agree with TRBD2. V lost 4 bases to trimming and J lost 7 bases; unmatched junction nucleotides: 1. Germline V gives CDR1 MRHNA, CDR2 SNTAGT. This CDR3 has 14 residues. The CDR3 nucleotides read TGTGCCAGCAGTGCGACTAGCGGGGGGAATGAGCAGTTCTTC. Residues: CASSATSGGNEQFF.

The V gene is TRBV18, the J gene TRBJ2-1; 10 positions match TRBD2. Germline values: CDR1 KGHSH, CDR2 LQKENI. V was clipped by 3 bases and J by 6 bases; unmatched bases: 8. There are 16 residues in the CDR3. Here the CDR3 DNA reads TGTGCCAGCTCACCCCTTAGCGGGAGGACTTCCAATGAGCAGTTCTTC. This codes for CASSPLSGRTSNEQFF.

The CDR3 region has the DNA TGCGCCAGCAGCCAAGAAGACTCGCCTGGCTACACCTTC. It yields the protein CASSQEDSPGYTF. This chain joins TRBV4-3 and TRBJ1-2, with D unresolved. This CDR3 comprises 13 residues. CDR1 is LGHNA, CDR2 YSLEER, per germline. Trimming pared 0 bases from V and 7 bases from J, leaving 9 bases between.

The chain couples TRBV28 to TRBJ2-7, with D perhaps matching TRBD1 (6 bases). Trimming removed 7 bases at V and 2 bases at J, with 18 bases between. The CDR3 has 15 residues. Germline V gives CDR1 MDHEN, CDR2 SYDVKM. The CDR3: CASTLTPGTTYEQYF. CDR3 nucleotide sequence: TGTGCCAGCACCTTGACCCCCGGGACAACCTACGAGCAGTACTTC.

This clone was seen just once. The V and J genes are TRBV2 and TRBJ2-6, with 12 bases lining up with TRBD1. V trimming: 9 bases; J trimming: 4 bases; junction bases outside the gene matches: 4. Germline V gene sequence: CDR1 SNHLY, CDR2 FYNNEI. CDR3 size: 15 residues. The CDR3 DNA sequence: TGTGCCAGGGGACAGGGGGCGCGAGGGGCCAACGTCCTGACTTTC. Protein sequence: CARGQGARGANVLTF. Full variable domain (outside the CDR3, taken from reference TRBV2 and TRBJ2-6): EPEVTQTPSHQVTQMGQEVILRCVPISNHLYFYWYRQILGQKVEFLVSFYNNEISEKSEIFDDQFSVERPDGSNFTLKIRSTKLEDSAMYFCARGQGARGANVLTFGAGSRLTVL.

The chain employs TRBV7-3 and TRBJ1-1; D is ambiguous. The length of the CDR3 is 13 residues. V dropped 4 bases and J dropped 1 base, with 7 bases sitting between them. Germline assignment: CDR1 SGHTA and CDR2 FQGTGA. CDR3 amino acids: CASSYDKNTEAFF. Written as DNA, the CDR3 is TGTGCCAGCAGCTATGACAAGAACACTGAAGCTTTCTTT.

The sample holds one count of this clone. V gene TRBV9 combines with J gene TRBJ2-2, with 9 bases fitting TRBD2. The CDR3 is made up of 16 amino acids. The trim removed 3 bases at V and 2 bases at J, leaving 5 bases unmatched. Germline loops: CDR1 SGDLS, CDR2 YYNGEE. CDR3 loop: CASSAAGLANTGELFF. CDR3 nucleotide sequence: TGTGCCAGCAGCGCCGCGGGACTAGCTAACACCGGGGAGCTGTTTTTT.

The chain carries TRBV25-1 and TRBJ2-7, with a weak D call TRBD2 (5 bases). Germline V gene lookup returns CDR1 MGHDK and CDR2 SYGVNS. The CDR3 runs 13 residues. The V end was cut by 6 bases, the J end by 0 bases, with 9 bases between. As DNA, the CDR3 is TGTGCCAGCAGCTCGGGGATCTCCTACGAGCAGTACTTC. Translating gives CASSSGISYEQYF.

The rearrangement uses TRBV11-2 and TRBJ2-6; D gene uncertain. This CDR3 region has 13 residues. Germline CDR1 SGHAT, CDR2 FQNNGV. V lost 5 bases to trimming and J lost 0 bases, with 2 bases between them. The CDR3 region is CASSLSGANVLTF. The DNA of the CDR3 is TGTGCCAGCAGCCTCTCTGGGGCCAACGTCCTGACTTTC.

In DNA form, the CDR3 reads TGTGCCAGTAGTATCCGGGAGAACGGTAAAAACATTCAGTACTTC. It encodes CASSIRENGKNIQYF. V gene TRBV19 combines with J gene TRBJ2-4; possible D gene TRBD2, 6 bases. V was clipped by 3 bases and J by 4 bases, with 13 bases between them. This CDR3 is built from 15 residues. CDR1 and CDR2 from the germline V gene are LNHDA and SQIVND (reference sequence).

The chain links TRBV18 to TRBJ1-5; 9 positions agree with TRBD1. The CDR3 covers 16 residues. The V gene end was trimmed by 3 bases and the J gene end by 0 bases; junction bases not matched to a gene: 3. Looked up from germline, CDR1 is KGHSH and CDR2 is LQKENI. CDR3 protein: CASSPGTGISNQPQHF. The CDR3 bases are TGTGCCAGCTCACCCGGGACAGGGATTAGCAATCAGCCCCAGCATTTT.

This sequence joins TRBV7-8 and TRBJ2-2; 8 bases line up with TRBD1. V shed 3 bases, J shed 6 bases, and the junction held 9 bases outside the gene matches. This CDR3 is 16 amino acids long. Germline V gene lookup returns CDR1 SGHVS and CDR2 FQNEAQ. This CDR3 is CASSFQGAQISGELFF. CDR3 DNA: TGTGCCAGCAGCTTCCAGGGGGCGCAAATATCCGGGGAGCTGTTTTTT.

This chain connects TRBV27 to TRBJ2-7; TRBD1 agrees at 8 bases. With V trimmed by 2 bases and J by 8 bases, 8 bases remained unmatched. Germline V gene lookup returns CDR1 MNHEY and CDR2 SMNVEV (reference sequence). The CDR3 runs to 14 residues. CDR3 nucleotide sequence: TGTGCCAGCAGTTTAGGGACAGGAGGTTCAAAGCAGTACTTC. Its translation: CASSLGTGGSKQYF.

The rearrangement joins TRBV5-1 to TRBJ1-3, with a tentative D call TRBD1 (5 bases). The CDR3 loop spans 14 amino acids. The V end was cut by 4 bases, the J end by 10 bases, with 18 bases between. Germline V CDR1 and CDR2: SGHRS, YFSETQ. CDR3 region: CASSTDTGKGTIYF. The CDR3 bases are TGCGCCAGCAGCACCGACACAGGCAAGGGGACCATATATTTT.

V gene TRBV5-1 combines with J gene TRBJ2-5, with TRBD1 identical over 7 bases. Germline CDR1 is SGHRS and CDR2 is YFSETQ. The CDR3 length is 13 residues. Unmatched junction bases numbered 5, after V lost 6 bases and J lost 3 bases. DNA of the CDR3: TGCGCCAGCAACTCCGGGACAGAAGAGACCCAGTACTTC. Translating gives CASNSGTEETQYF. Looking up the rest from reference TRBV5-1 and TRBJ2-5 gives the full variable domain: KAGVTQTPRYLIKTRGQQVTLSCSPISGHRSVSWYQQTPGQGLQFLFEYFSETQRNKGNFPGRFSGRQFSNSRSEMNVSTLELGDSALYLCASNSGTEETQYFGPGTRLLVL.

DNA for the CDR3: TGTGCCAGCAGCTTCGCGGGGGATGGCTACACCTTC. Its protein product is CASSFAGDGYTF. The chain is built from TRBV7-9 and TRBJ1-2, with D possibly TRBD1 on 5 matching bases. Trimming stripped 3 bases from V and 6 bases from J, with 8 bases between. The CDR3 has 12 amino acids. In germline, CDR1 is SEHNR, CDR2 FQNEAQ (reference sequence).

Comment on this clone: One end of the junction does not line up with germline, which may come from a read error. The chain carries TRBV2 and TRBJ1-4, with 8 bases identical to TRBD1. The CDR3 runs 11 residues. Germline V lookup: CDR1 SNHLY, CDR2 FYNNEI. The CDR3 DNA reads TGTGCCAGCAGTAAAGGACAGGGAGCCGATTTT. Translation gives CASSKGQGADF.

There are a few counts of this clone. The chain couples TRBV7-2 to TRBJ1-1; D is unclear. Germline V lookup: CDR1 SGHTA, CDR2 FQGNSA. Deletions cut 1 base from V and 5 bases from J, with 14 bases between. The CDR3 loop spans 15 amino acids. CDR3 residues: CASSLGPTAGTEAFF. The CDR3 DNA reads as TGTGCCAGCAGCTTAGGGCCTACGGCGGGGACTGAAGCTTTCTTT.